The TCR beta chain described here comes from a study of blood T cell repertoires in COVID-19. Study overall: The origin of the acute and convalescent COVID-19 samples was the United States, Italy and Spain. T cells, B-cell-depleted T cells, or PBMCs supplied cDNA or gDNA.

Per the germline V gene, CDR1 is SGDLS and CDR2 is YYNGEE. This CDR3 spans 15 amino acids. V lost 1 base to trimming and J lost 2 bases, with 11 bases between them. Study processing details: Amplification of reference gene primers was used by the study to estimate nucleated cell counts. Assay: immunoSEQ multiplex PCR; the TCRdb copy retains only in-frame clones and omits some. The DNA was the basis for D and trimming; V, J and clone size are from that table. The sample shows 130,000 or so clones, approximately 86% of them seen only once. The J gene is TRBJ2-3, the V gene TRBV9; a possible D gene is TRBD2 (6 bases). Sequenced material: peripheral blood. The receptor was derived from a woman aged 50 to 60 who had recovered from COVID-19. This chain's CDR3 is CASSVSGSLTDTQYF. The CDR3 nucleotides are TGTGCCAGCAGCGTAAGCGGGTCCCTCACAGATACGCAGTATTTT.